This T cell receptor beta chain was retrieved from a study of shared clonotypes between healthy human individuals. Across the study: CD8 memory received one plate per donor, CD8 naive two, CD4 memory three and CD4 naive three.

An approximately 210 ng quantity of DNA, roughly 32,000 T cell genomes, went into the sorted-subset replicate PCRs. Method: immunoSEQ multiplex PCR; TCRdb's copy keeps in-frame clones and lacks some. The data contain over a million clones, about 74% of them singletons. Germline CDR1 reads SGHAT; CDR2 reads FQNNGV. V lost 5 bases and J lost 7; bases outside the gene matches: 9. The CDR3 extends over 15 amino acids. Sequencing was done on a sample of memory CD4+ T cells sorted from blood. Subset in this sample: CD45RA-negative fraction. The clonotype was recovered from a man aged 18 to 29 in good health. The chain recombines TRBV11-2 with TRBJ2-2, with 8 bases that match TRBD2. The DNA for the CDR3 is TGTGCCAGCAGCCGACAAAGCGGGGGTAGCGGGGAGCTGTTTTTT. Encoded protein: CASSRQSGGSGELFF.